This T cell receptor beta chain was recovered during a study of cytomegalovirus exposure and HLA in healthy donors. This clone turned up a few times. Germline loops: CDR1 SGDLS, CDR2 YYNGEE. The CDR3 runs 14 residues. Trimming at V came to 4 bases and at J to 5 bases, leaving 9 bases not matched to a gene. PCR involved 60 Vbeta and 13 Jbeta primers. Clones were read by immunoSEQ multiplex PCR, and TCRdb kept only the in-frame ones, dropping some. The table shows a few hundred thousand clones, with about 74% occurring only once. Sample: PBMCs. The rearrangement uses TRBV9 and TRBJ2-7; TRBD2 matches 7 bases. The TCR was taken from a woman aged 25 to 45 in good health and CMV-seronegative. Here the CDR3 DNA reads TGTGCCAGCAGCCCCCGGGGAGCGGGGAACGAGCAGTACTTC. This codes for CASSPRGAGNEQYF. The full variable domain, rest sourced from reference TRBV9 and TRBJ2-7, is DSGVTQTPKHLITATGQRVTLRCSPRSGDLSVYWYQQSLDQGLQFLIQYYNGEERAKGNILERFSAQQFPDLHSELNLSSLELGDSALYFCASSPRGAGNEQYFGPGTRLTVT.